Listed here are 20 T cell receptor beta chains from one sample, sequenced in a study of glioma-infiltrating T cells. Amplification of TCR alpha and beta CDR3 regions from RNA used iRepertoire nested multiplex PCR. TCRdb called the multiplex PCR reads again in MiXCR, with one record for every CDR3 protein. Of about 180,000 distinct CDR3 sequences listed, around 40% were seen once; the top ten hold 4% to 6.5%. The sequenced sample was glioma tissue, nonneoplastic brain tissue, or PBMCs (not recorded which). Receptors originate from a human donor with low-grade glioma or glioblastoma, undergoing nonglioma brain surgery, or in good health (not recorded which).

This clonotype was detected ten times or more. The chain has TRBV19 and TRBJ1-1; no reliable D call. The CDR3 extends over 12 amino acids. The germline V and J ends were trimmed by 2 bases and 5 bases, with 6 bases remaining between them. Looked up from germline, CDR1 is LNHDA and CDR2 is SQIVND (reference sequence). In nucleotides, the CDR3 is TGTGCCAGTAGTATATGGGGAACTGAAGCTTTCTTT. Translated: CASSIWGTEAFF.

This clonotype came up a few times. The chain joins TRBV7-9 to TRBJ2-7; 12 positions match TRBD2. CDR1 SEHNR and CDR2 FQNEAQ come from the germline V gene (reference sequence). This CDR3 is built from 15 residues. The trim removed 5 bases at V and 1 base at J, leaving 3 bases unmatched. In nucleotides, the CDR3 is TGTGCCAGCAGCCACGGGACTAGCGGGTCCTACGAGCAGTACTTC. Its protein product is CASSHGTSGSYEQYF.

The chain uses TRBV2 and TRBJ2-7; tentative D call: TRBD2 (5 bases). The CDR3 is 12 amino acids. Deletions cut 7 bases from V and 5 bases from J, with 12 bases between. Germline CDR1 SNHLY, CDR2 FYNNEI. CDR3: CASKYRGDEQYF. In DNA form, the CDR3 reads TGTGCCAGCAAGTATCGGGGTGACGAGCAGTACTTC.

Details on this clonotype: An end of the junction differs from the germline gene, which may be a read error. For the CDR3, the DNA is TGTGCCAGCAGTTTAAAGGGACAGACTAGTAATCAGCCCAAGCATTTT. Amino acids: CASSLKGQTSNQPKHF. The genes are TRBV28 and TRBJ1-5; TRBD1 matches 7 bases. In germline, CDR1 is MDHEN, CDR2 SYDVKM. The CDR3 is 16 residues long.

On this clonotype itself: This may arise from a read error, as a much more abundant clone is one base away. The chain recombines TRBV6-1 with TRBJ2-1; 9 bases fit TRBD2. CDR3 length: 17 amino acids. Trimming cost V 6 bases and J 6 bases; bases outside gene matches: 15. Germline CDR1 MNHNS, CDR2 SASEGT. This CDR3 is CASSKHIPGTSPNEQFF. Written as DNA, the CDR3 is TGTGCCAGCAGCAAACACATACCCGGGACTAGCCCCAATGAGCAGTTCTTC.

This chain uses TRBV11-1 with TRBJ2-2; D remains unclear. CDR1 is SGHAT and CDR2 is FQDESV in the germline V gene (reference sequence). The CDR3 has 14 amino acids. The ends were cut back, 5 bases at V and 5 bases at J, with 12 bases in the middle. The CDR3 is CASSPYLQTGELFF. CDR3 coding DNA: TGTGCCAGCAGCCCATACTTGCAAACCGGGGAGCTGTTTTTT.

This clonotype was recorded a few times. The genes are TRBV2 and TRBJ2-5; D is perhaps TRBD2 (5 bases). The CDR3 totals 17 residues. In germline, CDR1 is SNHLY, CDR2 FYNNEI. Trimming removed 7 bases from V and 4 bases from J, with 25 bases in between. The CDR3 region has the DNA TGTGCCAGCATGGGGTTTGTGGGAGTCAGACCTGGAGAGACCCAGTACTTC. It encodes CASMGFVGVRPGETQYF.

Of note for this clonotype: Compared with germline, one end of the junction differs, possibly owing to a read error. This sequence joins TRBV2 and TRBJ2-5; the D call may be TRBD1 or TRBD2 (5 bases each). CDR3 length: 15 residues. Germline V gene sequence: CDR1 SNHLY, CDR2 FYNNEI. The CDR3 here is CATSNLLGAEETQYF. CDR3 bases: TGTGCCACCAGTAATTTGCTCGGGGCCGAAGAGACCCAGTACTTC.

This clonotype has a count of ten or more. This chain uses TRBV24-1 with TRBJ2-1; tentative D call: TRBD1 (5 bases). The CDR3 has 16 amino acids. In germline, CDR1 is KGHDR, CDR2 SFDVKD. V was pared by 3 bases and J by 0 bases, with 11 bases between. The CDR3 DNA reads as TGTGCCACCAGTGATCCCCACAGGTCCTCCTACAATGAGCAGTTCTTC. Its protein is CATSDPHRSSYNEQFF.

This clonotype was found a few times. A much larger clone differs from this one at a single base, so this may be a read error. Here the CDR3 reads CDSQGLIKQYF. The CDR3, as DNA: TGTGACTCACAGGGACTCATAAAGCAGTACTTC. This chain uses TRBV6-1 with TRBJ2-7; D tentatively reads TRBD1 or TRBD2 (6 bases each). This CDR3 comprises 11 residues. The germline V gene encodes CDR1 MNHNS and CDR2 SASEGT.

At least ten counts were recorded for this clonotype. V gene TRBV20-1 combines with J gene TRBJ1-2; 7 nucleotides align to TRBD1. Germline V CDR1 and CDR2: DFQATT, SNEGSKA (reference sequence). The CDR3 is 15 residues long. V lost 4 bases, J lost 2 bases, and 10 bases stayed unmatched. The CDR3: CSATQGTDLNYGYTF. The DNA for the CDR3 is TGCAGTGCTACCCAAGGGACAGACTTAAACTATGGCTACACCTTC.

Only a few counts were recorded for this clonotype. The chain is built from TRBV12-3 or TRBV12-4 and TRBJ2-5, with 7 positions matching TRBD1. This CDR3 region has 13 residues. V gave up 6 bases and J gave up 2 bases; unmatched junction bases: 3. The CDR3 spells CASSRDRQETQYF. The CDR3 DNA sequence: TGTGCCAGCAGCAGGGACAGACAAGAGACCCAGTACTTC.

The chain combines TRBV18 with TRBJ1-4, with D uncertain. Trimming removed 1 base at V and 6 bases at J, with 15 bases between. This CDR3 has 16 amino acids. The germline CDR1 and CDR2 sequences are KGHSH and LQKENI. The CDR3 DNA reads TGTGCCAGCTCACCACTAGATTCGAGTCCGGATGAAAAACTGTTTTTT. Residues: CASSPLDSSPDEKLFF.

This clonotype has a count of ten or more. V usage is TRBV15 and J usage is TRBJ2-5; weak D call: TRBD1 (5 bases). Germline loops: CDR1 LNHNV, CDR2 YYDKDF (reference sequence). V was clipped by 1 base and J by 4 bases, with 10 bases between them. The CDR3 extends over 14 amino acids. The CDR3 sequence is CATSRAGLGETQYF. The DNA of the CDR3 is TGTGCCACCAGCAGAGCAGGGTTAGGAGAGACCCAGTACTTC.

A word on this clonotype: Its ends do not fully match the called genes, so a read error is possible. This sequence joins TRBV6-5 and TRBJ2-2; maybe TRBD2 (5 bases). This CDR3 is built from 14 residues. CDR1 is MNHEY, CDR2 SVGAGI, per germline. CDR3 nucleotide sequence: TGTGCCATCAGTGAGTCTTATAACACCGGGGAGATGTTTTTT. Protein: CAISESYNTGEMFF.

The V call is TRBV3-1, the J call TRBJ2-7; 7 positions agree with TRBD2. Germline values: CDR1 LGHDT, CDR2 YNNKEL (reference sequence). V shed 1 base, J shed 3 bases, and the junction held 6 bases outside the gene matches. This CDR3 spans 15 amino acids. Written as DNA, the CDR3 is TGTGCCAGCAGCCAAGGGACTAGTTCACTCTACGAGCAGTACTTC. Protein sequence: CASSQGTSSLYEQYF.

This clonotype was observed once. V usage is TRBV18 and J usage is TRBJ2-6; 12 bases are a match to TRBD1. Germline V gives CDR1 KGHSH, CDR2 LQKENI. With V trimmed by 5 bases and J by 2 bases, 4 bases remained unmatched. The CDR3 length is 17 residues. CDR3 nucleotide sequence: TGTGCCAGCTCAAAGGGACAGGGGGCTACTGGGGCCAACGTCCTGACTTTC. Translated: CASSKGQGATGANVLTF. The full variable domain, completed using reference TRBV18 and TRBJ2-6, is NAGVMQNPRHLVRRRGQEARLRCSPMKGHSHVYWYRQLPEEGLKFMVYLQKENIIDESGMPKERFSAEFPKEGPSILRIQQVVRGDSAAYFCASSKGQGATGANVLTFGAGSRLTVL.

The chain joins TRBV12-3 or TRBV12-4 to TRBJ2-3; no firm D call. This CDR3 comprises 13 residues. Trimming shortened V by 8 bases and J by 2 bases, and 11 bases separated the two germline ends. The CDR3 spells CASGIENTDTQYF. CDR3 DNA: TGTGCCAGCGGTATCGAAAACACAGATACGCAGTATTTT.

V usage is TRBV4-1 and J usage is TRBJ2-7; D gene unclear. Germline V gene lookup returns CDR1 MGHRA and CDR2 YSYEKL. This CDR3 has 13 residues. Trimming shortened V by 2 bases and J by 6 bases, and 11 bases separated the two germline ends. CDR3 bases: TGCGCCAGCAGCCAACTAGATTTTAGCGAGCAGTACTTC. Translation: CASSQLDFSEQYF.

Points on this clonotype: It is likely a read error, because the conserved phenylalanine at the end of the CDR3 is missing. The CDR3 region is CASSFSQDNYGYTL. The DNA of the CDR3 is TGTGCCAGCAGTTTCTCACAGGATAACTATGGCTACACCCTC. The chain has TRBV12-3 or TRBV12-4 and TRBJ1-2; D is perhaps TRBD1 (5 bases). CDR3 size: 14 residues. V was clipped by 3 bases and J by 1 base, with 9 bases between them.